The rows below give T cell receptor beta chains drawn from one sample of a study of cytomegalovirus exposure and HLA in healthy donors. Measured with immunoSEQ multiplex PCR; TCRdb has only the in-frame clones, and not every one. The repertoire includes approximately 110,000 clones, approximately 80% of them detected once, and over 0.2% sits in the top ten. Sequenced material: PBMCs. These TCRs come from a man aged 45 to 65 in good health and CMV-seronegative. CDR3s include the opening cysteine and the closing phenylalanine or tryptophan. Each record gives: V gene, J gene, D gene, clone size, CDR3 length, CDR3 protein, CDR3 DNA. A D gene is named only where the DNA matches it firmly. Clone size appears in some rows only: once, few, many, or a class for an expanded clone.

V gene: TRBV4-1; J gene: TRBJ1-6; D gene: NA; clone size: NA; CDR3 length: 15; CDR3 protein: CASSQGDRFRTPLHF; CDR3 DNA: TGCGCCAGCAGCCAAGGCGACAGGTTCAGGACACCCCTCCACTTT
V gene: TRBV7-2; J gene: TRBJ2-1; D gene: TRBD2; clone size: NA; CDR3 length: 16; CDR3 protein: CASSLTSGRHYNEQFF; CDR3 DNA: TGTGCCAGCAGCTTGACTAGCGGGAGGCACTACAATGAGCAGTTCTTC
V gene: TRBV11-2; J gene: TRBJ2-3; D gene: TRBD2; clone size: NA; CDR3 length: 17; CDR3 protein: CASSPGTSGRFWDTQYF; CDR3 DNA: TGTGCCAGCAGCCCCGGGACTAGCGGGAGATTTTGGGATACGCAGTATTTT
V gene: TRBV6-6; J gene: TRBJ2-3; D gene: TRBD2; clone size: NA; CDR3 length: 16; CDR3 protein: CASTTSGRGGTDTQYF; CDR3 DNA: TGTGCCAGCACGACTAGCGGGAGGGGTGGCACAGATACGCAGTATTTT
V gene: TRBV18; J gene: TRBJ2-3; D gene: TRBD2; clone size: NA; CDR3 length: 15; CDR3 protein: CASSPAGGRTDTQYF; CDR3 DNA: TGTGCCAGCTCACCAGCGGGGGGGCGGACAGATACGCAGTATTTT
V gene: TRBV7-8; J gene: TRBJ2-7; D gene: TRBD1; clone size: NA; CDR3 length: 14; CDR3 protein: CASSSDRDTYEQYF; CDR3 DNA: TGTGCCAGCAGCTCGGACAGGGACACCTACGAGCAGTACTTC
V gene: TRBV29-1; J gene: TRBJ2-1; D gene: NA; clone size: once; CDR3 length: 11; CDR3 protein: CSVGRGNEQFF; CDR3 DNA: TGCAGCGTAGGGAGAGGCAATGAGCAGTTCTTC
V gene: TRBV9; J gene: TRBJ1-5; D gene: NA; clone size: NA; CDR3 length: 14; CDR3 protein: CASSRGDSNQPQHF; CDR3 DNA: TGTGCCAGCAGCCGCGGGGATAGCAATCAGCCCCAGCATTTT
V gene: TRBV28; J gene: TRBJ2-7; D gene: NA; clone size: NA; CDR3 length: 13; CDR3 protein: CASSLGWTYEQYF; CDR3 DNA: TGTGCCAGCAGTTTGGGCTGGACCTACGAGCAGTACTTC
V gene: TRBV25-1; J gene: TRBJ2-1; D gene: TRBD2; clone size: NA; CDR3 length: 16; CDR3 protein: CASEGASGSLYNEQFF; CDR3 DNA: TGTGCCAGTGAAGGGGCTAGCGGGAGTCTTTACAATGAGCAGTTCTTC
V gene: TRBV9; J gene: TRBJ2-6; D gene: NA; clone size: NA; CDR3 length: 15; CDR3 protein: CASSPRESGANVLTF; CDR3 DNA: TGTGCCAGCAGCCCTCGGGAATCTGGGGCCAACGTCCTGACTTTC